This note documents a single T cell receptor beta chain sequence. This sample is part of a study of CD8 T cells in Susac syndrome. CDR1 is PRHDT, CDR2 FYEKMQ, per germline (reference sequence). This CDR3 contains 15 residues. Trimming cost V 3 bases and J 0 bases; bases outside gene matches: 3. It was with random hexamers that roughly 0.45 to 1 ug RNA was reverse transcribed. Multiplex immunoSEQ PCR targeted 54 Vbeta and 13 Jbeta TCR beta segments. MiXCR, applied by TCRdb to the immunoSEQ multiplex PCR reads, yields one record per CDR3 protein. This sample has about 210,000 distinct CDR3 sequences, with nearly 97% found just once. CD8+ and CD4+ blood T cells underwent TCR beta sequencing. Isolation of CD8+ and CD4+ T cells was performed negatively, whereas enrichment of TEMRA cells was done by FACS.

The sequenced material came from CD4+ T cells from PBMCs. This sequence was found in a human donor with multiple sclerosis. V and J are TRBV13 and TRBJ2-3; 7 bases are a match to TRBD2. CDR3 nucleotide sequence: TGTGCCAGCAGCTTGCAGCGGGGCAGCACAGATACGCAGTATTTT. This gives the protein CASSLQRGSTDTQYF.